These 14 T cell receptor beta chains share one sample of origin, sequenced in a study of long-term antiretroviral therapy in people with HIV. This was the immunoSEQ v3.0 assay at survey level. Some clones are missing from TCRdb's copy, which holds only in-frame ones; the method was immunoSEQ multiplex PCR. The sample has approximately 17,000 clones, around four fifths seen once. The sample here was unsorted PBMCs, taken more than 3.1 years after starting antiretroviral therapy. These receptors all come from a woman aged 40 to 49 with HIV.

The table lists this clone with a few counts. In the same sample, other DNA sequences code for this CDR3. This chain connects TRBV7-9 to TRBJ1-4; D is possibly TRBD1 (6 bases). V lost 3 bases, J lost 4 bases, and 9 bases lay in between. Germline CDR1 is SEHNR and CDR2 is FQNEAQ (reference sequence). The CDR3 contains 14 residues. CDR3 protein: CASSLRDNNEKLFF. In DNA, the CDR3 is TGTGCCAGCAGCTTGAGGGACAATAATGAAAAACTGTTTTTT.

The CDR3 region has the DNA TGCAGCGGGGGAGGGCTGAAAAACACTGAAGCTTTCTTT. The encoded protein is CSGGGLKNTEAFF. V gene TRBV29-1 combines with J gene TRBJ1-1; D is undetermined. This CDR3 has 13 residues. V lost 7 bases and J 2 bases, leaving 14 bases between the germline ends. Per germline, CDR1 SQVTM and CDR2 ANQGSEA.

This clone was counted a single time. V is TRBV11-2 and J is TRBJ2-5; TRBD2 is a possible D gene (6 bases). Germline values: CDR1 SGHAT, CDR2 FQNNGV. This CDR3 is 14 amino acids long. V was pared by 5 bases and J by 5 bases, with 15 bases between. CDR3 sequence: CASSTSGTWETQYF. CDR3 bases: TGTGCCAGCAGCACATCCGGGACTTGGGAGACCCAGTACTTC.

The chain is built from TRBV5-5 and TRBJ2-1; 9 bases line up with TRBD1. CDR1 and CDR2 from the germline V gene are SGHKS and YYEKEE (reference sequence). Germline trimming cut 1 base from V and 0 bases from J; bases unmatched to any gene: 11. The CDR3 extends over 19 amino acids. The CDR3 sequence: CASSLRGQGFLSSYNEQFF. The DNA of the CDR3 is TGTGCCAGCAGCTTGCGGGGACAGGGTTTTTTGAGCTCCTACAATGAGCAGTTCTTC.

This clone was seen a few times. The chain has TRBV6-6 and TRBJ2-3, with D possibly TRBD1 on 6 matching bases. Trimming removed 10 bases at V and 9 bases at J, with 20 bases between. Germline V gene lookup returns CDR1 MNHNY and CDR2 SVGAGI (reference sequence). This CDR3 contains 13 residues. CDR3 in amino acids: CATAVPQTGTQYF. Here the CDR3 DNA reads TGTGCCACAGCGGTTCCTCAGACAGGAACGCAGTATTTT.

This chain connects TRBV7-9 to TRBJ1-1; no reliable D call. This CDR3 has 13 amino acids. The germline V and J ends were trimmed by 2 bases and 2 bases, with 6 bases remaining between them. CDR1 and CDR2 from the germline V gene are SEHNR and FQNEAQ (reference sequence). The CDR3 here is CASSLRTNTEAFF. Written as DNA, the CDR3 is TGTGCCAGCAGCTTAAGAACTAACACTGAAGCTTTCTTT.

The chain links TRBV7-9 to TRBJ2-1; D possibly matches TRBD1 or TRBD2 (5 bases each). The length of the CDR3 is 17 residues. Germline CDR1 reads SEHNR; CDR2 reads FQNEAQ (reference sequence). V was pared by 2 bases and J by 8 bases, with 22 bases between. The CDR3 DNA sequence: TGTGCCAGCAGCTTACTGGTTGGCCCAGCTCGGGGCTATGAGCAGTTCTTC. Encoded protein: CASSLLVGPARGYEQFF.

The chain joins TRBV5-1 to TRBJ1-1; D is undetermined. V lost 0 bases and J lost 3, with 6 bases in between. This CDR3 contains 13 residues. From germline, CDR1 is SGHRS and CDR2 YFSETQ. This CDR3 is CASSLGGHTEAFF. The CDR3 nucleotides read TGCGCCAGCAGCTTGGGGGGTCACACTGAAGCTTTCTTT.

This clone was seen more than once but under ten times. The J gene is TRBJ1-6, the V gene TRBV27; perhaps TRBD1 as D (5 bases). The CDR3 sequence is 16 residues long. V shed 3 bases and J shed 7 bases, with 16 bases lying between them. Germline V gives CDR1 MNHEY, CDR2 SMNVEV (reference sequence). The CDR3 DNA follows: TGTGCCAGCAGTTTCCCCGCAGGGTCGGGGAATTCACCCCTCCACTTT. Protein product: CASSFPAGSGNSPLHF.

The CDR3 nucleotides are TGCGCCAGCAGCCGGGACAGGGGGTTCAATTCACCCCTCCACTTT. Protein product: CASSRDRGFNSPLHF. The rearrangement links TRBV4-1 to TRBJ1-6; 11 positions match TRBD1. Germline V gives CDR1 MGHRA, CDR2 YSYEKL. The CDR3 is 15 amino acids. The V and J ends lost 4 bases and 7 bases, in that order; junction bases with no gene match: 3.

V gene TRBV7-9 combines with J gene TRBJ2-2; D not certain. The germline gives CDR1 SEHNR, CDR2 FQNEAQ (reference sequence). The CDR3 spans 12 residues. The ends were cut back, 5 bases at V and 5 bases at J, with 6 bases in the middle. CDR3 sequence: CASSPSTGELFF. The DNA of the CDR3 is TGTGCCAGCAGCCCCTCTACCGGGGAGCTGTTTTTT.

The J gene is TRBJ1-2, the V gene TRBV5-1; the D is unclear. Germline values: CDR1 SGHRS, CDR2 YFSETQ. V was shortened by 0 bases and J by 2 bases, with 8 bases between the two germline ends. The length of the CDR3 is 14 residues. The CDR3 spells CASSLGMENYGYTF. The CDR3 nucleotides read TGCGCCAGCAGCTTGGGCATGGAGAACTATGGCTACACCTTC.

CDR3 DNA sequence: TGTGCCAGCTCACCAGCCGGATCAAGCTCTGGAAACACCATATATTTT. Encoded protein: CASSPAGSSSGNTIYF. The genes are TRBV18 and TRBJ1-3; D uncertain. With 2 bases removed from V and 0 bases from J, the gap between germline ends came to 11 bases. The CDR3 is 16 amino acids. Per the germline V gene, CDR1 is KGHSH and CDR2 is LQKENI.

Only a few counts were recorded for this clone. The rearrangement joins TRBV18 to TRBJ1-1; 7 nucleotides line up with TRBD1. The V segment lost 0 bases and the J segment 0 bases; nucleotides outside the gene matches: 7. CDR3 length: 17 amino acids. CDR1 is KGHSH and CDR2 is LQKENI in the germline V gene. DNA for the CDR3: TGTGCCAGCTCACCACCGTTGGCAGGGGGACTGAACACTGAAGCTTTCTTT. Its translation is CASSPPLAGGLNTEAFF.